Below, 25 T cell receptor beta chains from the same sample are listed, as sequenced in a study of cytomegalovirus exposure and HLA in healthy donors (TCRdb year 2017). Libraries were made using the immunoSEQ multiplex PCR assay. The multiplex PCR relied on a mix of 60 forward primers for TCR Vbeta segments and 13 reverse primers for TCR Jbeta segments. In its TCRdb copy, this immuneACCESS table keeps in-frame sequences only and misses some clones. Where compared with another copy, unresolved V genes explain less than half of these, and the others have no known cause. The sample table holds 150,000 to 200,000 clones, of which roughly 85% were seen once. Clones ranked in the top ten supply 11% to 15% of the sample. Source material: PBMCs. The origin of the receptors is a man aged 45-65 years in good health and CMV-seropositive.

The rearrangement joins TRBV9 to TRBJ1-2; D is unresolved. Germline V gene sequence: CDR1 SGDLS, CDR2 YYNGEE. V lost 0 bases, J lost 0 bases, and 12 bases lay in between. The CDR3 loop spans 16 amino acids. The DNA of the CDR3 is TGTGCCAGCAGCGTAGTCGCGGGTCTGACTAACTATGGCTACACCTTC. Its protein product is CASSVVAGLTNYGYTF.

This clone was counted between two and nine times. The gene calls are TRBV23-1 and TRBJ1-2, with D unclear. TRBV23-1 is an open reading frame, and its role is uncertain. Trimming pared 2 bases from V and 1 base from J, leaving 26 bases between. The CDR3 consists of 20 residues. This chain's CDR3 is CASSQPPMEGLSCCNYGYTF. The CDR3 bases are TGCGCCAGCAGTCAACCCCCGATGGAGGGCTTGAGTTGTTGTAACTATGGCTACACCTTC.

CDR3 DNA: TGTGCCAGCGCCCTTAACCGGGACAGAAATTCACCCCTCCACTTT. Translated, it gives CASALNRDRNSPLHF. This chain uses TRBV9 with TRBJ1-6, with 7 nucleotides matching TRBD1. The V gene's germline CDR1 is SGDLS and CDR2 YYNGEE. The length of the CDR3 is 15 residues. The junction had 11 bases not matched to a gene; V was cut back by 7 bases and J by 7 bases.

This clone appeared a few times. The chain uses TRBV18 and TRBJ2-1; 7 positions match TRBD1. Looked up from germline, CDR1 is KGHSH and CDR2 is LQKENI. V was pared by 2 bases and J by 2 bases, with 6 bases of the junction left unmatched. CDR3 length equals 16 residues. DNA for the CDR3: TGTGCCAGCTCACCAAGGAAACAGGGGACCTACAATGAGCAGTTCTTC. The encoded protein is CASSPRKQGTYNEQFF.

V gene TRBV9 combines with J gene TRBJ2-5; possibly TRBD1 for D (5 bases). With 3 bases removed from V and 5 bases from J, the gap between germline ends came to 14 bases. From germline, CDR1 is SGDLS and CDR2 YYNGEE. CDR3 size: 14 residues. The chain's CDR3 is CASSDGPAGETQYF. For the CDR3, the DNA is TGTGCCAGCAGCGACGGACCAGCAGGGGAGACCCAGTACTTC.

The rearrangement joins TRBV7-9 to TRBJ1-2; D remains ambiguous. Deletions cut 5 bases from V and 4 bases from J, with 23 bases between. This CDR3 contains 17 residues. CDR1 is SEHNR and CDR2 is FQNEAQ in the germline V gene (reference sequence). For the CDR3, the DNA is TGTGCCAGCAGCGTCATACCAGCGGGCCGCGGCGGCTATGGCTACACCTTC. It translates to CASSVIPAGRGGYGYTF. Full variable domain (rest looked up from reference TRBV7-9 and TRBJ1-2): DTGVSQNPRHKITKRGQNVTFRCDPISEHNRLYWYRQTLGQGPEFLTYFQNEAQLEKSRLLSDRFSAERPKGSFSTLEIQRTEQGDSAMYLCASSVIPAGRGGYGYTFGSGTRLTVV.

The chain recombines TRBV7-9 with TRBJ1-5; possibly TRBD1 for D (5 bases). The germline V gene encodes CDR1 SEHNR and CDR2 FQNEAQ (reference sequence). Trimming took off 5 bases at V and 2 bases at J, with 10 bases between the two ends. CDR3 length: 14 residues. The CDR3 DNA follows: TGTGCCAGCAGCAGTCAGGGCGGCAATCAGCCCCAGCATTTT. Protein: CASSSQGGNQPQHF. The full variable domain, its missing parts supplied by reference TRBV7-9 and TRBJ1-5, is DTGVSQNPRHKITKRGQNVTFRCDPISEHNRLYWYRQTLGQGPEFLTYFQNEAQLEKSRLLSDRFSAERPKGSFSTLEIQRTEQGDSAMYLCASSSQGGNQPQHFGDGTRLSIL.

Comments on this clone: Other DNA sequences in this specimen translate into the identical CDR3. J is TRBJ1-5 and V is TRBV5-1; possibly TRBD1 for D (5 bases). The V end lost 2 bases, the J end lost 5 bases, and 11 bases lay between the germline ends. From germline, CDR1 is SGHRS and CDR2 YFSETQ. This CDR3 is 14 amino acids long. CDR3 coding DNA: TGCGCCAGCAGCTTACGGCAGGGTGATCAGCCCCAGCATTTT. This translates into CASSLRQGDQPQHF. Drawing the rest from reference TRBV5-1 and TRBJ1-5, the complete variable domain is KAGVTQTPRYLIKTRGQQVTLSCSPISGHRSVSWYQQTPGQGLQFLFEYFSETQRNKGNFPGRFSGRQFSNSRSEMNVSTLELGDSALYLCASSLRQGDQPQHFGDGTRLSIL.

The chain is built from TRBV4-2 and TRBJ1-5; the D gene is possibly TRBD1 (5 bases). CDR1 and CDR2 (germline): LGHNA, YNFKEQ. The V end lost 2 bases, the J end lost 0 bases, and 8 bases lay between the germline ends. CDR3 size: 15 residues. This CDR3 is CASSQTDSSNQPQHF. Written as DNA, the CDR3 is TGTGCCAGCAGCCAAACTGACAGTAGCAATCAGCCCCAGCATTTT.

The J gene is TRBJ2-3, the V gene TRBV6-1; 9 bases match TRBD1. V was clipped by 3 bases and J by 3 bases; unmatched bases: 7. The CDR3 totals 16 residues. The V gene's germline CDR1 is MNHNS and CDR2 SASEGT. The CDR3, as DNA: TGTGCCAGCAGTGAGTATGGGACAGGGCGGACAGATACGCAGTATTTT. It is translated as CASSEYGTGRTDTQYF.

V gene TRBV7-9 combines with J gene TRBJ1-3, with 8 bases lining up with TRBD1. Trimming took 1 base from V and 0 from J; bases not matched to a gene: 11. CDR1 is SEHNR, CDR2 FQNEAQ, per germline (reference sequence). CDR3 length equals 19 residues. The CDR3 spells CASSLEGTGPRNSGNTIYF. CDR3 DNA sequence: TGTGCCAGCAGCTTAGAGGGGACAGGCCCCCGAAACTCTGGAAACACCATATATTTT. Full variable domain (remainder filled in from reference TRBV7-9 and TRBJ1-3): DTGVSQNPRHKITKRGQNVTFRCDPISEHNRLYWYRQTLGQGPEFLTYFQNEAQLEKSRLLSDRFSAERPKGSFSTLEIQRTEQGDSAMYLCASSLEGTGPRNSGNTIYFGEGSWLTVV.

The J gene is TRBJ1-1, the V gene TRBV18; TRBD1 might be the D (6 bases). Germline V gives CDR1 KGHSH, CDR2 LQKENI. This CDR3 comprises 12 residues. Trimming took 5 bases from V and 13 from J, leaving 17 bases between them. DNA for the CDR3: TGTGCCAGCTCATCCATACAGGGTGACGGTTTCTTT. Protein product: CASSSIQGDGFF.

The chain uses TRBV6-1 and TRBJ1-5; D uncertain. Germline lookup yields CDR1 MNHNS and CDR2 SASEGT. V was clipped by 3 bases and J by 2 bases, with 5 bases between them. This CDR3 spans 13 amino acids. The CDR3 region is CASSERRNQPQHF. DNA for the CDR3: TGTGCCAGCAGTGAGAGGCGCAATCAGCCCCAGCATTTT.

This chain connects TRBV19 to TRBJ1-5, with D unresolved. Germline V lookup: CDR1 LNHDA, CDR2 SQIVND (reference sequence). The CDR3 covers 14 residues. Trimming stripped 5 bases from V and 6 bases from J, with 14 bases between. The CDR3 DNA reads as TGTGCCAGTAGTCGGGAGGGTGATGTTCAGCCCCAGCATTTT. This gives the protein CASSREGDVQPQHF.

The V gene is TRBV27, the J gene TRBJ2-2, with D uncertain. The CDR3 spans 12 residues. Germline values: CDR1 MNHEY, CDR2 SMNVEV (reference sequence). V was cut by 7 bases and J by 6 bases, with 9 bases left in between. In DNA, the CDR3 is TGTGCCAGCATCGGGTTAGCCGGGGAGCTGTTTTTT. Protein: CASIGLAGELFF.

The V call is TRBV4-2, the J call TRBJ2-7, with 9 bases aligning to TRBD1. V lost 1 base to trimming and J lost 3 bases; unmatched junction nucleotides: 4. The CDR3 runs to 15 residues. CDR1 is LGHNA, CDR2 YNFKEQ, per germline. CDR3 region: CASSQGLDRGYEQYF. Written as DNA, the CDR3 is TGTGCCAGCAGCCAAGGATTGGACAGGGGCTACGAGCAGTACTTC.

This chain uses TRBV6-1 with TRBJ1-6; 8 nucleotides line up with TRBD1. The ends lost 10 bases at V and 4 bases at J; junction bases unmatched: 6. Per the germline V gene, CDR1 is MNHNS and CDR2 is SASEGT. There are 14 residues in the CDR3. The CDR3 DNA follows: TGTGCCACCGGGACAGGCCCTTATAATTCACCCCTCCACTTT. Translating gives CATGTGPYNSPLHF.

V and J are TRBV7-8 and TRBJ2-6; D gene unclear. CDR1 is SGHVS, CDR2 FQNEAQ, per germline. The ends were cut back, 7 bases at V and 7 bases at J, with 14 bases in the middle. The CDR3 runs 14 residues. CDR3 DNA: TGTGCCAGCATCAATGACTTGCGAGCCAACGTCCTGACTTTC. This translates into CASINDLRANVLTF.

The chain has TRBV6-5 and TRBJ2-4, with 8 bases that match TRBD1. The CDR3 has 14 residues. From germline, CDR1 is MNHEY and CDR2 SVGAGI. The V segment lost 6 bases and the J segment 8 bases; nucleotides outside the gene matches: 9. This CDR3 is CASSNGQGSDIQYF. CDR3 sequence (DNA): TGTGCCAGCAGCAACGGACAGGGCAGCGACATTCAGTACTTC.

The rearrangement links TRBV28 to TRBJ1-1; TRBD1 is a possible D gene (5 bases). The germline CDR1 and CDR2 sequences are MDHEN and SYDVKM. CDR3 length: 16 amino acids. Deletions cut 2 bases from V and 6 bases from J, with 19 bases between. The CDR3 loop is CASSLKRGRLIAEAFF. DNA for the CDR3: TGTGCCAGCAGTTTAAAAAGGGGCAGGTTGATCGCTGAAGCTTTCTTT.

A note on this clone: Distinct nucleotide sequences in the sample also encode this CDR3. The chain recombines TRBV9 with TRBJ2-3; D is uncertain. The V and J ends lost 0 bases and 3 bases respectively, with 8 bases between them. This CDR3 is built from 14 residues. The germline V gene encodes CDR1 SGDLS and CDR2 YYNGEE. The CDR3 DNA follows: TGTGCCAGCAGCGTAGTAGGAGTGACAGATACGCAGTATTTT. Translated: CASSVVGVTDTQYF.

The rearrangement links TRBV28 to TRBJ1-1; 12 bases fit TRBD1. CDR1 is MDHEN, CDR2 SYDVKM, per germline. Losses at the gene ends were 1 base for V and 1 base for J; bases not matched to a gene: 4. This CDR3 is built from 17 residues. CDR3 coding DNA: TGTGCCAGCAGTTTATTGGGGACAGGGGGCGGGAACACTGAAGCTTTCTTT. Protein: CASSLLGTGGGNTEAFF.

The chain has TRBV29-1 and TRBJ2-3; 7 bases match TRBD2. V lost 4 bases, J lost 9 bases, and 7 bases stayed unmatched. This CDR3 contains 12 residues. Germline-derived CDR1 and CDR2 are SQVTM and ANQGSEA. The CDR3 DNA follows: TGCAGCGTTGGGGGGGGAGCGGACACGCAGTATTTT. Its protein is CSVGGGADTQYF.

CDR3 in amino acids: CASSSRRGRAGELFF. CDR3 nucleotides: TGTGCCAGCAGCTCCCGGAGGGGAAGAGCCGGGGAGCTGTTTTTT. The chain combines TRBV7-2 with TRBJ2-2; a weak D match, TRBD2 (6 bases). Trimming pared 4 bases from V and 6 bases from J, leaving 15 bases between. CDR1 SGHTA and CDR2 FQGNSA come from the germline V gene. This CDR3 is 15 amino acids long.

The chain uses TRBV5-4 and TRBJ1-6; TRBD1 is a possible D gene (5 bases). The CDR3 contains 14 residues. V shed 5 bases and J shed 9 bases, with 15 bases lying between them. Per germline, CDR1 SGHNT and CDR2 YYREEE (reference sequence). The CDR3 loop reads CASSFWQGGSPLHF. CDR3 bases: TGTGCCAGCAGTTTCTGGCAGGGCGGTTCACCCCTCCACTTT.